This T cell receptor (beta chain) was recorded in a study of cytomegalovirus exposure and HLA in healthy donors. Overall study findings and caveats: A link between a missense DCLRE1C variant and TCR beta V- and J-gene trimming emerged from a later analysis.

A remark on this clone: Its antigen is as yet unknown.

Both 60 Vbeta primers and 13 Jbeta primers went into the PCR. Some clones are missing from TCRdb's copy, which holds only in-frame ones; the method was immunoSEQ multiplex PCR. The profile shows some 90,000 clones, 55% to 75% of them singletons. Germline CDR1 is MNHNS and CDR2 is SASEGT. Trimming removed 5 bases from V and 4 bases from J; junction bases left unmatched: 6. CDR3 length: 15 residues. Sequencing was carried out using PBMCs. This receptor was identified in a man aged 45-60 years in good health and CMV-seronegative. The J gene is TRBJ1-1, the V gene TRBV6-1; 11 bases agree with TRBD1. CDR3 coding DNA: TGTGCCAGCAGTATTACCGGGACAGGGGGCACTGAAGCTTTCTTT. This translates into CASSITGTGGTEAFF.